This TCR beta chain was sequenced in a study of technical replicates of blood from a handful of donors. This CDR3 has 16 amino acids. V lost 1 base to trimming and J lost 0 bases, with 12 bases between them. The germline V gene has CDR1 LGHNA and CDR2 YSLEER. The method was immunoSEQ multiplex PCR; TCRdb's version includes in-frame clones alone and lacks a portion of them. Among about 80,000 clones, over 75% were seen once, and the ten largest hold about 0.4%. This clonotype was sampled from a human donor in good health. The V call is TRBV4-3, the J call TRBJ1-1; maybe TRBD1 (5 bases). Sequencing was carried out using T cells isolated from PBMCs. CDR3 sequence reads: CASSQAVTGVNTEAFF. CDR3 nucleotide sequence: TGCGCCAGCAGCCAAGCTGTCACAGGTGTGAACACTGAAGCTTTCTTT.